A single sample is the source of the 17 T cell receptor beta chains below, sequenced in a study of CD8+ T cells in alopecia areata. Reverse transcribed after extraction, RNA yielded cDNA as the sequencing template. Here immunoSEQ multiplex PCR was the method, and the copy in TCRdb shows in-frame clones only, minus some. The table records around 140,000 clones, approximately 49% of them present only once. The specimen comprised CD4+ T cells sorted from blood, sampled at week 0. These receptors were taken from a human donor with alopecia areata.

This rearrangement joins TRBV28 to TRBJ1-5, with 10 bases aligning to TRBD1. Germline V gives CDR1 MDHEN, CDR2 SYDVKM. Losses at the gene ends were 3 bases for V and 4 bases for J; bases not matched to a gene: 0. The CDR3 has 14 amino acids. The chain's CDR3 is CASSLDRGNQPQHF. CDR3 in DNA: TGTGCCAGCAGTTTGGACAGGGGGAATCAGCCCCAGCATTTT.

This chain uses TRBV19 with TRBJ2-1, with 10 bases lining up with TRBD2. The trim removed 6 bases at V and 1 base at J, leaving 6 bases unmatched. The CDR3 covers 16 residues. Germline CDR1 reads LNHDA; CDR2 reads SQIVND (reference sequence). CDR3 loop: CASRRLAGLSYNEQFF. The CDR3 DNA is TGTGCCAGTAGAAGACTAGCGGGCCTATCCTACAATGAGCAGTTCTTC.

Ten or more counts support this clone. The rearrangement links TRBV11-2 to TRBJ2-2, with D possibly being TRBD1 (5 bases). This CDR3 has 17 residues. Between the trimmed V and J ends, which lost 0 bases and 2 bases, there was a span of 13 bases. CDR1 and CDR2 from the germline V gene are SGHAT and FQNNGV. The CDR3 sequence is CASSLDRGRANTGELFF. CDR3 DNA: TGTGCCAGCAGCTTAGATCGCGGCAGGGCTAACACCGGGGAGCTGTTTTTT. Filled out from reference TRBV11-2 and TRBJ2-2, the complete variable domain reads EAGVAQSPRYKIIEKRQSVAFWCNPISGHATLYWYQQILGQGPKLLIQFQNNGVVDDSQLPKDRFSAERLKGVDSTLKIQPAKLEDSAVYLCASSLDRGRANTGELFFGEGSRLTVL.

The rearrangement links TRBV6-5 to TRBJ2-7; D is unclear. CDR1 and CDR2 from the germline V gene are MNHEY and SVGAGI. This CDR3 has 15 residues. Trimming cost V 5 bases and J 0 bases, with 14 bases left between them. The CDR3 sequence: CASSNLGRPSYEQYF. CDR3 DNA: TGTGCCAGCAGTAACCTAGGACGCCCCTCCTACGAGCAGTACTTC.

This clone was counted only a few times. The chain recombines TRBV29-1 with TRBJ1-2, with 8 bases fitting TRBD1. CDR1 is SQVTM and CDR2 is ANQGSEA in the germline V gene. The CDR3 length is 11 residues. V trimming: 3 bases; J trimming: 7 bases; junction bases outside the gene matches: 1. The CDR3 region has the DNA TGCAGCGTTGAGACAGGGGCTGGCTACACCTTC. Amino acid sequence: CSVETGAGYTF. Together with reference TRBV29-1 and TRBJ1-2, the CDR3 gives the full variable domain: SAVISQKPSRDICQRGTSLTIQCQVDSQVTMMFWYRQQPGQSLTLIATANQGSEATYESGFVIDKFPISRPNLTFSTLTVSNMSPEDSSIYLCSVETGAGYTFGSGTRLTVV.

In this sample, this clone turned up a few times. The chain has TRBV18 and TRBJ1-3; D is uncertain. Trimming removed 1 base from V and 7 bases from J, with 5 bases in between. Germline V gives CDR1 KGHSH, CDR2 LQKENI. CDR3 length: 12 amino acids. The CDR3 coding sequence is TGTGCCAGCTCACCACGGGAGAACACCATATATTTT. It translates to CASSPRENTIYF.

This clone was detected a few times. The same CDR3 can be traced to other DNA sequences in this sample. The chain recombines TRBV29-1 with TRBJ2-1, with a tentative D call TRBD1 (6 bases). Trimming cost V 3 bases and J 7 bases, with 13 bases left between them. Germline V lookup: CDR1 SQVTM, CDR2 ANQGSEA. The length of the CDR3 is 13 residues. CDR3 nucleotides: TGCAGCGTTGAGAGGGGGACGGGGAATGAGCAGTTCTTC. Its translation: CSVERGTGNEQFF.

The rearrangement uses TRBV6-1 and TRBJ2-5, with a weak D call TRBD2 (5 bases). The CDR3 runs 12 residues. Germline CDR1 reads MNHNS; CDR2 reads SASEGT. The ends were cut back, 7 bases at V and 5 bases at J, with 11 bases in the middle. The CDR3 bases are TGTGCCAGCATCGGGGTCGGGGAGACCCAGTACTTC. It encodes CASIGVGETQYF.

This clone was counted between two and nine times. The chain links TRBV30 to TRBJ1-1, with D perhaps matching TRBD1 (5 bases). The CDR3 length is 13 residues. V dropped 0 bases and J dropped 1 base, with 6 bases sitting between them. Germline CDR1 GTSNPN, CDR2 SVGIG (reference sequence). The CDR3 loop is CAWSVTENTEAFF. CDR3 bases: TGTGCCTGGAGTGTGACAGAGAACACTGAAGCTTTCTTT.

The chain carries TRBV30 and TRBJ2-1; TRBD2 agrees at 13 bases. The trim removed 3 bases at V and 7 bases at J, leaving 6 bases unmatched. This CDR3 contains 15 residues. Germline CDR1 is GTSNPN and CDR2 is SVGIG (reference sequence). CDR3 sequence reads: CAWRQGTSGKNEQFF. The CDR3 DNA is TGTGCCTGGAGGCAAGGGACTAGCGGGAAGAATGAGCAGTTCTTC.

This clone has just a few counts. The chain employs TRBV29-1 and TRBJ2-2, with a tentative D call TRBD2 (6 bases). Germline V gives CDR1 SQVTM, CDR2 ANQGSEA. Trimming took off 7 bases at V and 6 bases at J, with 24 bases between the two ends. CDR3 length: 16 residues. CDR3 residues: CSAVRWGATGAGELFF. DNA of the CDR3: TGCAGCGCCGTAAGGTGGGGCGCCACGGGGGCCGGGGAGCTGTTTTTT.

The V gene is TRBV29-1, the J gene TRBJ2-5; no firm D call. This CDR3 is built from 11 residues. Trimming cost V 6 bases and J 4 bases, with 9 bases left between them. Germline V lookup: CDR1 SQVTM, CDR2 ANQGSEA. The CDR3 DNA sequence: TGCAGCGTCAGTCCGTCAGAGACCCAGTACTTC. Encoded protein: CSVSPSETQYF.

Within the sample, this clone is medium-sized (0.01 to 0.1%). This sequence joins TRBV19 and TRBJ2-2; D not resolved. The length of the CDR3 is 11 residues. Trimming took off 4 bases at V and 7 bases at J, with 4 bases between the two ends. In germline, CDR1 is LNHDA, CDR2 SQIVND (reference sequence). CDR3 sequence: CASSKVGELFF. The CDR3 DNA is TGTGCCAGTAGTAAAGTCGGGGAGCTGTTTTTT.

V and J are TRBV23-1 and TRBJ2-5; 9 bases are shared with TRBD2. TRBV23-1 is sorted into the ORF group, with uncertain function. The CDR3 loop spans 17 amino acids. V lost 0 bases, J lost 4 bases, and 9 bases stayed unmatched. CDR3 protein: CASSQSAGGPLGETQYF. Here the CDR3 DNA reads TGCGCCAGCAGTCAATCGGCGGGAGGGCCACTTGGAGAGACCCAGTACTTC.

To note about this clone: This sample includes further DNA sequences coding for the same CDR3. The chain links TRBV29-1 to TRBJ1-5; 10 bases are a match to TRBD1. The junction had 3 bases not matched to a gene; V was cut back by 3 bases and J by 7 bases. This CDR3 comprises 13 residues. The germline V gene has CDR1 SQVTM and CDR2 ANQGSEA. CDR3 DNA sequence: TGCAGCGTTGAGACAGGGGGCGGGCAGCCCCAGCATTTT. It translates to CSVETGGGQPQHF.

This clone was detected a few times. The rearrangement joins TRBV5-1 to TRBJ2-3; D is perhaps TRBD2 (6 bases). Germline V gene sequence: CDR1 SGHRS, CDR2 YFSETQ. With 4 bases removed from V and 6 bases from J, the gap between germline ends came to 18 bases. CDR3 size: 15 residues. The CDR3 nucleotides are TGCGCCAGCAGCCCGGGAGCCAAAGGAGGGGATACGCAGTATTTT. Residues: CASSPGAKGGDTQYF.

This chain uses TRBV29-1 with TRBJ2-7, with a weak D call TRBD2 (6 bases). Germline loops: CDR1 SQVTM, CDR2 ANQGSEA. The CDR3 has 12 amino acids. The V end was cut by 7 bases, the J end by 0 bases, with 10 bases between. The CDR3 sequence: CSATGDSYEQYF. The CDR3 DNA sequence: TGCAGCGCCACGGGAGACTCCTACGAGCAGTACTTC.